These T cell receptor beta chains were read from a single sample in a study of T cells in Graves' hyperthyroidism and ophthalmopathy. Each CDR3 protein gets one entry after TCRdb re-called the multiplex PCR reads with MiXCR. The table shows roughly 500,000 distinct CDR3 sequences, with about 20% occurring only once. What was sequenced was blood. These receptors originate from an older woman with Graves' ophthalmopathy. Both conserved end residues are part of each CDR3. D genes are given only for firm matches. The size of a clone is reported for some rows only, either as once, few or many, or as a class for expanded clones.

j_gene: TRBJ2-7; v_gene: TRBV6-2/TRBV6-3; d_gene: -; abundance: -; CDR3nt: TGTGCCAGCAGTACCCGGTCGCCCCCTTACGAGCAGTACTTC; CDR3aa: CASSTRSPPYEQYF
j_gene: TRBJ2-4; v_gene: TRBV20-1; d_gene: -; abundance: -; CDR3nt: TGCAGTGCTTACAGTGGGTTGCGTTCAGTCAAAAACATTCAGTACTTC; CDR3aa: CSAYSGLRSVKNIQYF
j_gene: TRBJ1-4; v_gene: TRBV28; d_gene: TRBD1; abundance: -; CDR3nt: TGTGCCAGCAGTACAGGACAGGGTTTTCCTAATGAAAAACTGTTTTTT; CDR3aa: CASSTGQGFPNEKLFF
j_gene: TRBJ1-2; v_gene: TRBV7-9; d_gene: -; abundance: few; CDR3nt: TGTGCCAGCAGCCCGATTAACTATGGCTACACCTTC; CDR3aa: CASSPINYGYTF
j_gene: TRBJ1-1; v_gene: TRBV19; d_gene: -; abundance: once; CDR3nt: TGTGCCGGTAGTATACTAGGGCTTGAAGCTTTCTTT; CDR3aa: CAGSILGLEAFF
j_gene: TRBJ1-3; v_gene: TRBV7-2; d_gene: -; abundance: -; CDR3nt: TGTGCCAGCAGCTTAGTTCTTAGCTCTGGAAACACCATATATTTT; CDR3aa: CASSLVLSSGNTIYF
j_gene: TRBJ1-5; v_gene: TRBV7-2; d_gene: -; abundance: -; CDR3nt: TGTGCCAGCTCCACCGCCGCGGGGAATCAGCCCCAGCATTTT; CDR3aa: CASSTAAGNQPQHF
j_gene: TRBJ1-5; v_gene: TRBV12-3/TRBV12-4; d_gene: -; abundance: many; CDR3nt: TGTGCCAGCAGGCCGGGATCAGACAGCCCCCAGCATTTT; CDR3aa: CASRPGSDSPQHF
j_gene: TRBJ1-1; v_gene: TRBV18; d_gene: -; abundance: once; CDR3nt: TGTGCCAGCTCACCTGCGGGACACCCTTTTACTGAAGCTTTCTTT; CDR3aa: CASSPAGHPFTEAFF
j_gene: TRBJ2-2; v_gene: TRBV7-2; d_gene: -; abundance: -; CDR3nt: TGTGCCAGCAGCTTAGGACCCCAAGGGTCCGGGGAGCTGTTTTTT; CDR3aa: CASSLGPQGSGELFF
j_gene: TRBJ2-1; v_gene: TRBV28; d_gene: -; abundance: -; CDR3nt: TGTGCCAGCAGCTCCGAATTAATGTGGGGTATCGAGAATGAGCAGTTCTTC; CDR3aa: CASSSELMWGIENEQFF
j_gene: TRBJ1-6; v_gene: TRBV30; d_gene: -; abundance: -; CDR3nt: TGTGCCTGGAGTGTACAAGGTTATTCAGCCCTCCACTTT; CDR3aa: CAWSVQGYSALHF
j_gene: TRBJ2-3; v_gene: TRBV28; d_gene: TRBD1; abundance: -; CDR3nt: TGTGCCAGCAGATTGACAGGGGCGAACACAGATACGCAGTATTTT; CDR3aa: CASRLTGANTDTQYF
j_gene: TRBJ1-5; v_gene: TRBV5-1; d_gene: -; abundance: few; CDR3nt: TGCGCCAGCAGCATCGGGGGGGGCGGGGATCAGCCCCAGCATTTT; CDR3aa: CASSIGGGGDQPQHF
j_gene: TRBJ2-3; v_gene: TRBV5-4; d_gene: -; abundance: -; CDR3nt: TGTGCCAGCAGCTTGGCCCGGGGGATCCAGACTAGCACAGATACGCAGTATTTT; CDR3aa: CASSLARGIQTSTDTQYF
j_gene: TRBJ2-1; v_gene: TRBV29-1; d_gene: -; abundance: few; CDR3nt: TGCAGCGCCCCTGCTGCGGGGGCGGGTAATGAGCAGTTCTTC; CDR3aa: CSAPAAGAGNEQFF